The 25 T cell receptor beta chains presented below share a single source sample, sequenced in a study of CXCR3-negative and CXCR3-positive naive CD8 T cells. The authors made the TRB cDNA libraries by 5' RACE using UMI labels. TCRdb derives one entry per CDR3 protein from the 5' RACE reads, leaving out DNA. The listing records around 140,000 distinct CDR3 sequences. Source material: naive CXCR3- CD8+ T cells from blood. As to subset: CD45RO-CCR7+CD27+CD95- naive CD8+ T cells lacking CXCR3 (TNR3-). These receptors were obtained from a human donor in good health. Some clones in this sample may be carry-over from other donors' samples.

The rearrangement links TRBV19 to TRBJ1-1; the D call of TRBD1 rests on TCRdb alone, since no DNA is present to check it. The CDR3 is 15 residues long. From germline, CDR1 is LNHDA and CDR2 SQIVND (reference sequence). The CDR3 region is CASSISAGEDTEAFF.

The V and J genes are TRBV9 and TRBJ2-5; TCRdb proposes TRBD1, but this gene call is untestable without DNA. The CDR3 covers 14 residues. The germline gives CDR1 SGDLS, CDR2 YYNGEE. CDR3 loop: CASSVRGSQETQYF. Full variable domain (outside the CDR3, taken from reference TRBV9 and TRBJ2-5): DSGVTQTPKHLITATGQRVTLRCSPRSGDLSVYWYQQSLDQGLQFLIQYYNGEERAKGNILERFSAQQFPDLHSELNLSSLELGDSALYFCASSVRGSQETQYFGPGTRLLVL.

This chain links TRBV7-9 with TRBJ2-2; TCRdb's D gene call, TRBD1, goes unchecked for lack of DNA. The CDR3 covers 17 residues. Per germline, CDR1 SEHNR and CDR2 FQNEAQ (reference sequence). CDR3 protein: CASSSGTGVTNTGELFF.

This chain uses TRBV20-1 with TRBJ2-1; the D call of TRBD1 rests on TCRdb alone, since no DNA is present to check it. The CDR3 runs to 14 residues. CDR1 DFQATT and CDR2 SNEGSKA come from the germline V gene (reference sequence). The CDR3 sequence is CSARETGAYSEQFF.

The J gene is TRBJ2-7, the V gene TRBV4-1; TCRdb indicates TRBD2, and absent DNA this call remains unverified. The CDR3 has 15 amino acids. Germline CDR1 reads MGHRA; CDR2 reads YSYEKL. The CDR3 sequence is CASSQVSAGEYEQYF.

This sequence joins TRBV7-9 and TRBJ2-7. Germline CDR1 is SEHNR and CDR2 is FQNEAQ (reference sequence). The CDR3 is made up of 13 amino acids. The CDR3 spells CASSFGDTYEQYF.

The chain joins TRBV5-1 to TRBJ2-1; absent DNA, TCRdb's TRBD1 call cannot be checked. Germline V CDR1 and CDR2: SGHRS, YFSETQ. There are 13 residues in the CDR3. CDR3 loop: CASSLSGPGEQFF.

V is TRBV5-1 and J is TRBJ2-7. The CDR3 covers 15 residues. The germline gives CDR1 SGHRS, CDR2 YFSETQ. The CDR3 spells CASSLHQDSSYEQYF.

V and J are TRBV28 and TRBJ2-7; checking the TCRdb D call of TRBD1 is not possible without DNA. Per germline, CDR1 MDHEN and CDR2 SYDVKM. This CDR3 has 16 amino acids. The CDR3 reads CASSPTHGQGAYEQYF.

The rearrangement uses TRBV4-1 and TRBJ1-5; TCRdb's D call, TRBD1, is unchecked because there is no DNA. The CDR3 runs 15 residues. Germline lookup yields CDR1 MGHRA and CDR2 YSYEKL. CDR3 loop: CASSQVAPSNQPQHF.

The chain employs TRBV29-1 and TRBJ1-1. The CDR3 covers 13 residues. CDR1 and CDR2 (germline): SQVTM, ANQGSEA. The CDR3 loop is CSPYEGMVAEAFF.

The chain recombines TRBV3-1 with TRBJ2-7; the D call of TRBD2 rests on TCRdb alone, since no DNA is present to check it. This CDR3 is 12 amino acids long. Germline V gives CDR1 LGHDT, CDR2 YNNKEL (reference sequence). CDR3 sequence reads: CARGTAPYEQYF.

The chain links TRBV29-1 to TRBJ2-3. The CDR3 is 12 amino acids. Per the germline V gene, CDR1 is SQVTM and CDR2 is ANQGSEA. The CDR3 spells CSVELATDTQYF.

The chain recombines TRBV10-3 with TRBJ2-1; TCRdb returns TRBD2, unconfirmable since there is no DNA. The CDR3 extends over 16 amino acids. From germline, CDR1 is ENHRY and CDR2 SYGVKD. CDR3 protein: CAISESGGRGYNEQFF.

This chain joins TRBV11-2 and TRBJ2-1; no DNA is available, so the TRBD2 call from TCRdb remains unchecked. The germline V gene has CDR1 SGHAT and CDR2 FQNNGV. The CDR3 sequence is 17 residues long. The chain's CDR3 is CASSYRLLAGGNNEQFF.

This chain uses TRBV3-1 with TRBJ2-7; TCRdb outputs TRBD2, but without DNA this stays unchecked. The CDR3 length is 16 residues. The germline CDR1 and CDR2 sequences are LGHDT and YNNKEL (reference sequence). The CDR3 reads CASSHSGRGGSHEQYF.

The rearrangement joins TRBV6-5 to TRBJ2-7; TCRdb's assignment of TRBD1 cannot be checked, as there is no DNA. This CDR3 contains 19 residues. The germline CDR1 and CDR2 sequences are MNHEY and SVGAGI. The CDR3 loop is CASSYQSTGGLAYVYEQYF.

The chain employs TRBV29-1 and TRBJ2-7; absent DNA, TCRdb's TRBD2 call cannot be checked. The CDR3 contains 11 residues. Germline V gene sequence: CDR1 SQVTM, CDR2 ANQGSEA. CDR3: CSVDRGGEQYF.

The rearrangement uses TRBV5-5 and TRBJ2-1; the D gene TCRdb calls, TRBD2, cannot be checked with no DNA. This CDR3 spans 17 amino acids. Germline assignment: CDR1 SGHKS and CDR2 YYEKEE (reference sequence). CDR3 in amino acids: CASSFGVAGGPYNEQFF.

V usage is TRBV28 and J usage is TRBJ2-7; TCRdb's D call of TRBD1 is untestable without DNA. The germline gives CDR1 MDHEN, CDR2 SYDVKM. This CDR3 has 17 residues. The CDR3 reads CASRTHPQGLGSYEQYF.

V and J are TRBV20-1 and TRBJ2-7; TCRdb outputs TRBD2, but without DNA this stays unchecked. CDR3 length: 13 residues. The V gene's germline CDR1 is DFQATT and CDR2 SNEGSKA (reference sequence). The CDR3 sequence: CSARQLAAGEQYF.

The chain carries TRBV7-2 and TRBJ2-1; there is no DNA to check the TCRdb D call of TRBD1. This CDR3 is built from 16 residues. Looked up from germline, CDR1 is SGHTA and CDR2 is FQGNSA. Here the CDR3 reads CASSPLDSESYNEQFF. Full variable domain (missing parts from reference TRBV7-2 and TRBJ2-1): GAGVSQSPSNKVTEKGKDVELRCDPISGHTALYWYRQSLGQGLEFLIYFQGNSAPDKSGLPSDRFSAERTGGSVSTLTIQRTQQEDSAVYLCASSPLDSESYNEQFFGPGTRLTVL.

This rearrangement joins TRBV5-6 to TRBJ2-5. Looked up from germline, CDR1 is SGHDT and CDR2 is YYEEEE. The CDR3 is made up of 13 amino acids. The CDR3 sequence is CASSLPPQETQYF. Combining the CDR3 with reference TRBV5-6 and TRBJ2-5 gives the whole variable domain DAGVTQSPTHLIKTRGQQVTLRCSPKSGHDTVSWYQQALGQGPQFIFQYYEEEERQRGNFPDRFSGHQFPNYSSELNVNALLLGDSALYLCASSLPPQETQYFGPGTRLLVL.

The chain has TRBV7-3 and TRBJ2-7; the TCRdb D gene call, TRBD2, has no DNA to confirm it. Germline CDR1 and CDR2: SGHTA and FQGTGA. The CDR3 has 14 residues. The CDR3 is CASSSRGGAGEQYF.

The chain carries TRBV29-1 and TRBJ1-5; without DNA, the TCRdb call of TRBD1 cannot be checked. The CDR3 runs to 13 residues. CDR1 is SQVTM, CDR2 ANQGSEA, per germline. CDR3 protein: CSVGGDSNQPQHF.